This T cell receptor (beta chain) originates from a study of cytomegalovirus exposure and HLA in healthy donors (dated by TCRdb to the late 2010s). For the study in its entirety: An earlier analysis of 587 of the donors reported 250 to 350 Gb of sequence data and around 120 million unique TCR beta sequences obtained from about 200 million T cells. The T cell repertoires of 666 subjects were profiled by immunosequencing and related to cytomegalovirus serostatus. On average, over 200,000 unique TCR beta nucleotide sequences were sequenced per donor among 398 genotyped donors of the cohort, with 15% to 20% of those sequences being non-productive. A later analysis re-examined previously published TCR beta repertoires from more than 600 donors and added high-resolution HLA genotyping to investigate patterns of TCR occurrence. To decide whether each TCR beta V gene segment behaved as functional or pseudogenic, an earlier analysis of some 540 of the donors relied on high-throughput TCR beta sequencing. Class I and class II HLA loci were covered by the typing at four-digit resolution. The study was designed to test whether signatures of past pathogen exposure could be identified by cataloging public T cell receptors. About 280 gigabases of sequencing data and 70 million to 100 million unique TCR sequences were included in an early release covering around 600 HLA-typed donors. A later genetic analysis used genome-wide SNP genotypes for about 60% of the roughly 700 donors, treating that subset as a discovery cohort. Along with the approximately 600-subject first cohort, a separate validation cohort of more than 90 different subjects was used. Of the 300 to 450 genotyped donors, approximately 80% fell in the genetic ancestry cluster associated with self-reported Caucasian donors. To predict cytomegalovirus infection status, the study combined high-throughput TCR immunosequencing, statistical association of individual TCRs with disease status, and machine learning. The number of donors typed differed by locus, with roughly 620-640 for A, B, C, DRB1 and DQB1, roughly 520 for DQA1, 600 to 610 for DPA1, and some 440 for DPB1. Five DR-DQ haplotypes were treated as single units for association and clustering because of strong linkage in the cohort. Alongside the repertoire data, information on donor age, sex, ethnicity and CMV serostatus was compiled. All discovery cohort repertoires had been generated using a single sequencing platform. Rather than using new phenotypic data, the later analysis identified candidate immune exposures from TCR beta sequences and from how often those sequences occurred across donors. Overall study outcomes, separate from this receptor: CMV serostatus was the only immune exposure information available for the cohort. Specific HLA alleles were associated with more than 15,000 TCR beta sequences at a false discovery rate of 0.05 in a later analysis. The study gave a list of roughly 150 TCR beta chains associated with cytomegalovirus. This cohort had only TCR beta chains sequenced, and the lack of alpha or paired-chain data limited which features could be detected. Most TCR sequences were seen in very few donors, while some public TCRs were found in many individuals. The presence/absence analyses assumed that sequencing depth was roughly uniform across donors, and that assumption may not be true. A group of highly shared sequence variants was considered likely to be a technical artifact of the sequencing pipeline. In a later analysis, most CMV-associated TCR beta chains were found to appear HLA-restricted, with HLA associations seemingly driven largely by CMV exposure. Compared with equally common non-associated chains, HLA-associated TCR beta chains in a later analysis were more clonally expanded and had lower generation probabilities. In a later genetic analysis, fewer N-insertions in productive TCRs were reported among donors in an Asian-associated ancestry cluster than the roughly 710-donor mean. In a later analysis, several top co-occurrence clusters were reported to appear linked to parvovirus B19, influenza, CMV and Epstein-Barr virus. The classifier was reported to diagnose cytomegalovirus status with high specificity and sensitivity in both the original cohort and the validation cohort. According to the authors, the approach could potentially be generalized to other disease states and immunological phenotypes. A further reported finding was that TCR beta sequences accurately predicted the HLA-A and HLA-B alleles for most subjects in the first cohort. The earlier analysis of some 560 of the donors excluded some 15 rarely observed V segments, including chromosome 9 orphons, because counts were too low. When HLA alleles, especially DR and DQ, strongly co-occurred, attributing TCR associations to individual alleles was difficult. In an earlier analysis of some 500 of the donors, most TCR beta V segments were observed in productive rearrangements about 90% or about 30% of the time, broadly matching IMGT annotations. A later analysis found that TCR association rates varied across HLA loci, with DRB1 alleles showing the most associated TCRs and HLA-C alleles the fewest. HLA typing was unavailable for some donors at each locus, so association tests used only the typed subset. In a later genetic analysis, a missense DCLRE1C variant was associated with V-gene and J-gene trimming of TCR beta chains, and the association was replicated in an independent cohort. Linkage disequilibrium might explain the correlated functional status among segregating V segments, but an unknown experimental factor could not be ruled out. Some IMGT-functional V segments, including TRBV6-2 and TRBV6-3, could not be distinguished by the 87-base-pair reads and were therefore excluded. A few of the identified cytomegalovirus-associated TCR beta chains were confirmed in vitro to be specific for cytomegalovirus antigens.

The cohort comprised several hundred healthy bone marrow donors. At the time of sampling, all cohort members were nominally healthy, though unrecorded immune exposures were likely present. The donor was CMV seronegative and was included in the group of approximately 350 seronegative cohort members. A peripheral blood sample was collected from each donor, and TCR beta sequencing was performed on peripheral blood mononuclear cells. Genomic DNA extraction from the blood cell samples was performed with the Qiagen DNeasy Blood Extraction Kit. Library creation used the immunoSEQ multiplex PCR assay. For the multiplex PCR, a mixture combining 60 forward primers for TCR Vbeta segments and 13 reverse primers for TCR Jbeta segments was used. A multiplex PCR assay on genomic DNA amplified the CDR3 region of rearranged TCR beta genes. The Illumina HiSeq System was used to sequence the amplified TCR beta libraries as 87-base-pair reads. For the original study's pipeline: A later analysis tallied approximately 87 million unique TCR beta chains across the 700 or so repertoires, and approximately 9.9 million of those chains were shared by two or more donors. To remove PCR and sequencing errors, raw reads were error-corrected and collapsed into unique sequences using a nearest-neighbor algorithm that merged closely related sequences. To assign V, D and J gene segments, CDR3 sequences were aligned to IMGT reference sequences. Each retained sequence needed at least a six-nucleotide match to both a V gene segment and a J gene segment. A rearrangement counted as productive if the CDR3 had no stop codons and remained in frame with V and J, and every other rearrangement counted as non-productive. CDR3 was defined by IMGT convention, running from the second conserved V-encoded cysteine to the conserved J-encoded phenylalanine. In an earlier analysis of roughly 610 of the donors, sequences lacking an unambiguous match to a single V gene segment were excluded. An earlier analysis of a few hundred of the donors classified V segments as functional when productive rearrangements were above 56.7% and as segregating when the standard deviation between donors was above 5%. A statistical classification framework was built for diagnosing cytomegalovirus status from the catalog of TCR beta chain sequences. In a later analysis, V and J genes were assigned by comparing TCR nucleotide sequences against IMGT/GENE-DB human TR gene sequences. The TCRdist pipeline was used in a later analysis to assign CDR3 sequences and most-parsimonious VDJ recombination scenarios. In a later analysis, each TCR beta chain was defined by its CDR3 amino acid sequence together with its V-gene family, and reads lacking a unique V-gene family were excluded. As a way to deal with suspected cross-contamination and a sequencing artifact, a later analysis dropped 592 nucleotide sequences that were highly shared and had low generation probability. In a later analysis, a clonal expansion index was calculated for each public chain from normalized within-repertoire ranks of inferred template counts. A later analysis computed generation probabilities with a VDJ recombination model fitted to out-of-frame rearrangements, and checked the results against IGoR. Hypergeometric tests were used in a later analysis to score TCR-TCR, TCR-HLA and TCR-CMV co-occurrence, with a repertoire-size bias correction applied to the TCR pairs. To estimate false discovery rates, a later analysis permuted the HLA or CMV assignments 20 times. In a later analysis, co-occurring TCRs were grouped using DBSCAN, and TCRdist sequence similarity was added for clustering within HLA-allele-positive subsets. Repertoires with fewer than 30,000 or more than 120,000 public chains, plus five repertoires with anomalous nucleotide sharing, were excluded from co-occurrence clustering. In its TCRdb copy, this immuneACCESS table keeps in-frame sequences only and misses some clones. Where compared with another copy, unresolved V genes explain less than half of these, and the others have no known cause. V and J calls and clone size follow that table, whereas D and trimming were derived from the DNA. In all, the sample holds about 83,000 clones, and roughly four fifths of those were seen once. 1.9% of the sample lies in the top ten.

Of note for this clone: Its cognate antigen has yet to be identified. Base quality data are lacking; no much larger clone is found one base away.

V is cut by 0 bases and J by 2 bases, and the space between the germline ends is 12 bases. The CDR3 goes from the cysteine to the phenylalanine over 16 residues. The retained sequence is limited to the CDR3, 48 bases, with the frame set at the first base. Per the germline V gene, SGDLS is the CDR1 and YYNGEE is the CDR2. Material for sequencing was PBMCs. The rearranged chain carries TRBV9 and TRBJ1-3; matching of 6 bases hints at TRBD1 as the D gene. The clonotype was recovered from a woman aged 25 to 39 in good health and CMV-seronegative. The sequenced DNA: TGTGCCAGCAGCGTAGTGGCAGGGGAAACTGGAAACACCATATATTTT. This gives the protein CASSVVAGETGNTIYF.